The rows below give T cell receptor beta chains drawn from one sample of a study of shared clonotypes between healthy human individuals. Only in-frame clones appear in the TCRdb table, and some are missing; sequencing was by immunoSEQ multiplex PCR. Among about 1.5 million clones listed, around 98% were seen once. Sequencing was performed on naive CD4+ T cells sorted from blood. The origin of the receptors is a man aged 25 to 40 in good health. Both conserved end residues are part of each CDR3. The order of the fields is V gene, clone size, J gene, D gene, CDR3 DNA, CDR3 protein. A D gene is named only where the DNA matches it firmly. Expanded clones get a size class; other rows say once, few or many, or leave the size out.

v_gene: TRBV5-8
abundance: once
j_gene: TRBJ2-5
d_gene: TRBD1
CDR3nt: TGTGCCAGCAGCGTCCGGACAGGGATCCAAGAGACCCAGTACTTC
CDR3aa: CASSVRTGIQETQYF

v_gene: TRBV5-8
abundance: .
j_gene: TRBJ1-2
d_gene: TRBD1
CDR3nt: TGTGCCAGCAGTACAGGGGGAGCTAACTATGGCTACACCTTC
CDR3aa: CASSTGGANYGYTF

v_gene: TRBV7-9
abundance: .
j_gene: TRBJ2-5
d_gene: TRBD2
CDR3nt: TGTGCCAGCAGCAAAGGTGCTAGCGGGAGAATTGCCGTGGGGACCCAGTACTTC
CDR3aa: CASSKGASGRIAVGTQYF

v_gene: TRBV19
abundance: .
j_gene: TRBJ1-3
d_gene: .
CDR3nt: TGTGCCAGTAGTTTACGTACGAACACCATATATTTT
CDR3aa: CASSLRTNTIYF

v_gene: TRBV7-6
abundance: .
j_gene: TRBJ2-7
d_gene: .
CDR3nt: TGTGCCAGCAGCCCTCGGGTCTCCTACGAGCAGTACTTC
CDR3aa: CASSPRVSYEQYF

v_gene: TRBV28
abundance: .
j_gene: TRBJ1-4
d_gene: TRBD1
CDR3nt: TGTGCCAGCAGAGAGTCGGGACAGGGATATGAAAAACTGTTTTTT
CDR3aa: CASRESGQGYEKLFF

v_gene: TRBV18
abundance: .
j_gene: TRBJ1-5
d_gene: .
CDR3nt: TGTGCCAGCTCACCCGACAGCCTCCGGCCCCAGCATTTT
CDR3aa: CASSPDSLRPQHF

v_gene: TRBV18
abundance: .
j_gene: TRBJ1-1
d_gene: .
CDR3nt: TGTGCCAGCTCACCACGGTTACAGAACACTGAAGCTTTCTTT
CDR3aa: CASSPRLQNTEAFF

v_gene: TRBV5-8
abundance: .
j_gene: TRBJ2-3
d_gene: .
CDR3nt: TGTGCCAGCGTCTGGGCTAGCGTGGCAGATACGCAGTATTTT
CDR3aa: CASVWASVADTQYF

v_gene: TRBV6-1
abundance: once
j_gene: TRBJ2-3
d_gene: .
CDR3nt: TGTGCCAGCAGTCGGGACTTAGCCAACACAGATACGCAGTATTTT
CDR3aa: CASSRDLANTDTQYF

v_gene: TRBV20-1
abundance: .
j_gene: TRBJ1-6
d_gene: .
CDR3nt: TGCAGTGCCAGGGGAAATTCACCCCTCCACTTT
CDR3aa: CSARGNSPLHF

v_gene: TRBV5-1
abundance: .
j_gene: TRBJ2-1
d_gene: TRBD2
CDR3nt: TGCGCCAGCAGCGTGACTAGCGGGAGTGATGAGCAGTTCTTC
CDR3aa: CASSVTSGSDEQFF

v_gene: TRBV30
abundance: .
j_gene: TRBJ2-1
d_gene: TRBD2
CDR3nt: TGTGCCTGGGCAGCATTAGCGGGAGCAGGTGAGCAGTTCTTC
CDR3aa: CAWAALAGAGEQFF

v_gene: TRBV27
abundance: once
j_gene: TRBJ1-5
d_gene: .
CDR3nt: TGTGCCAGCAGTGGTTCTCGCAATCAGCCCCAGCATTTT
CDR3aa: CASSGSRNQPQHF

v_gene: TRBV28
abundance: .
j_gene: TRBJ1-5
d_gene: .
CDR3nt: TGTGCCAGCAGTTTATCACAGGTGCGTCAGCCCCAGCATTTT
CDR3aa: CASSLSQVRQPQHF

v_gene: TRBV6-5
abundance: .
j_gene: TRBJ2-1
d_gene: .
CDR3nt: TGTGCCAGCAGGGGACTCGGGAATTACAATGAGCAGTTCTTC
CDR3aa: CASRGLGNYNEQFF

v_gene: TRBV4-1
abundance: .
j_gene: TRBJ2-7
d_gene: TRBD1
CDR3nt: TGCGCCAGCAGCCTAATCCGGGACAGGGGTAGTTTCTACTCCTACGAGCAGTACTTC
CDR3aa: CASSLIRDRGSFYSYEQYF

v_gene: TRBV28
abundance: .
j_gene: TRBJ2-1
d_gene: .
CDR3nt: TGTGCCAGCCGATTGCGATTTGCGGGAACATCTGAGCAGTTCTTC
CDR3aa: CASRLRFAGTSEQFF

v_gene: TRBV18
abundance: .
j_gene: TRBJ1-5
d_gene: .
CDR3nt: TGTGCCAGCTCTCCGGAAATTCCGTACAATCAGCCCCAGCATTTT
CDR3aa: CASSPEIPYNQPQHF

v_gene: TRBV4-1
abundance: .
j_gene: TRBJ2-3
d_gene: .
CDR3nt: TGCGCCAGCAGCCAACCCGTCAAAGATACGCAGTATTTT
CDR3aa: CASSQPVKDTQYF

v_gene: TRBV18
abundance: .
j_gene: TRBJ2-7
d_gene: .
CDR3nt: TGTGCCAGCTCACCACCGAGTTTATTCGACGAGCAGTACTTC
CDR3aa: CASSPPSLFDEQYF

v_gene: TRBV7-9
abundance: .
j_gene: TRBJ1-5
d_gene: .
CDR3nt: TGTGCCAGCAGCACCGACCAGGGGAGTACGGGGCATCAGCCCCAGCATTTT
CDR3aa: CASSTDQGSTGHQPQHF

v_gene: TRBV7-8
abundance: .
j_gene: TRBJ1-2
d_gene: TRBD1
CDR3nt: TGTGCCAGCAGCCACCGGGACAGCTCTGGCTACACCTTC
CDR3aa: CASSHRDSSGYTF

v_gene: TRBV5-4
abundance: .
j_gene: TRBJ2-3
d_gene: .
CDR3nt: TGTGCCAGCAACCAAGACTTAAGGGCAAGCACAGATACGCAGTATTTT
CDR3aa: CASNQDLRASTDTQYF

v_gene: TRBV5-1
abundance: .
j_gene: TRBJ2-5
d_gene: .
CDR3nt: TGCGCCAGCAGCACCCAGGGCCAAGAGACCCAGTACTTC
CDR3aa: CASSTQGQETQYF

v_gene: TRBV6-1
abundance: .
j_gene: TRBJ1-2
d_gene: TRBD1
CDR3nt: TGTGCCAGCAGGGCAGGGACAGGGAATGGCTACACCTTC
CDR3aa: CASRAGTGNGYTF

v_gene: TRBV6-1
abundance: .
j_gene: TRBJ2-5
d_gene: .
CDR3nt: TGTGCCAGCACGATGAGGTTCCAAGAGACCCAGTACTTC
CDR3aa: CASTMRFQETQYF

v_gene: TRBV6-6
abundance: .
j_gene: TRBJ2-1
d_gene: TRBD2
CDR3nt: TGTGCCAGCAGTTCGAAGCGGGATGCGTCCTACAATGAGCAGTTCTTC
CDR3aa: CASSSKRDASYNEQFF

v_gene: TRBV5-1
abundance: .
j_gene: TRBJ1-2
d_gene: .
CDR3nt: TGCGCCAGCAGCTTGGACCCAGGCCTAAACTATGGCTACACCTTC
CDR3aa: CASSLDPGLNYGYTF

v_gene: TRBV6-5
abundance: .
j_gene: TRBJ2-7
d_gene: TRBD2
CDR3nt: TGTGCCAGCAGCCCCATCGACTACCGGGGGGAGTACTTC
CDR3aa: CASSPIDYRGEYF

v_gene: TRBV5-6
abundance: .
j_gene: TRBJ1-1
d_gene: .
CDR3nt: TGTGCCAGCAGCTTCTGGCAGGGGTTTACTTTCTTT
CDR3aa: CASSFWQGFTFF

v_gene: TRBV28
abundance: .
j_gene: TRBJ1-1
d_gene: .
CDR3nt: TGTGCCAGCACGCCGGGGGGATTCGGAGCGAACACTGAAGCTTTCTTT
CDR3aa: CASTPGGFGANTEAFF

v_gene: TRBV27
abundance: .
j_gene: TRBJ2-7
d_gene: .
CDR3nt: TGTGCCAGCAGTTTCGTCGGGAACTGGTACGAGCAGTACTTC
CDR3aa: CASSFVGNWYEQYF

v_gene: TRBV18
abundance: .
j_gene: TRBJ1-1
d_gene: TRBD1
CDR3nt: TGTGCCAGCTCACCGAAACAGGGACAGGGGAACACTGAAGCTTTCTTT
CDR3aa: CASSPKQGQGNTEAFF

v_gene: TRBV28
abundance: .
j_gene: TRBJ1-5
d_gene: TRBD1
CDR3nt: TGTGCCAGCAGTTTAATGGGACAGAGCAATCAGCCCCAGCATTTT
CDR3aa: CASSLMGQSNQPQHF

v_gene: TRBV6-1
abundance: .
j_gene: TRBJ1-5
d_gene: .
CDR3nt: TGTGCCAGCAGTGAAGGGGGTTCTCAGCCCCAGCATTTT
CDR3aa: CASSEGGSQPQHF

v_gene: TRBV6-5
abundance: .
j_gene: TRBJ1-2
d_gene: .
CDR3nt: TGTGCCAGCAGTTACTCTTTCTATAACTATGGCTACACCTTC
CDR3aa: CASSYSFYNYGYTF

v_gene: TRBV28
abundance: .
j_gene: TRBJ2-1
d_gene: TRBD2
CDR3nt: TGTGCCAGCAGTTTAGTTAGCGGGAGGCCCTATGAGCAGTTCTTC
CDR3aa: CASSLVSGRPYEQFF

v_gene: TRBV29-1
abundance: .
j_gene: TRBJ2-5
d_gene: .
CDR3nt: TGCAGCGTTGAAGATGGGGTCCAAGAGACCCAGTACTTC
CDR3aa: CSVEDGVQETQYF

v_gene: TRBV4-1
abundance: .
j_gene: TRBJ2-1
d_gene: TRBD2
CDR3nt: TGCGCCAGCAGCCAATTTCGGACTAGCGATTACAATGAGCAGTTCTTC
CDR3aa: CASSQFRTSDYNEQFF

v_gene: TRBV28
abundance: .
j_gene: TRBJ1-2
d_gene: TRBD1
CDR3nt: TGTGCCAGCAGTAATCTCAGGGGGCTTGACTATGGCTACACCTTC
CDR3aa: CASSNLRGLDYGYTF

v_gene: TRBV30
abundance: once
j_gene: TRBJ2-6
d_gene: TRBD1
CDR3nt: TGTGCCTGGAGTGGGCAGGGGGCCTCTGGGGCCAACGTCCTGACTTTC
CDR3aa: CAWSGQGASGANVLTF

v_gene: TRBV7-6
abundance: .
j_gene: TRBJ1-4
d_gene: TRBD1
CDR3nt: TGTGCCAGCAGCTCTACAGGGGGCAGCGATGAAAAACTGTTTTTT
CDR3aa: CASSSTGGSDEKLFF

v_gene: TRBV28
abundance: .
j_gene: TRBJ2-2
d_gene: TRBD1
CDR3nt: TGTGCCAGCAGCCAACAGCGTCAGGGGGCCCGTTACACCGGGGAGCTGTTTTTT
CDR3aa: CASSQQRQGARYTGELFF

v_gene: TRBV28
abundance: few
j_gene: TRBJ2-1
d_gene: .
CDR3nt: TGTGCCAGCAGTTACAATGAGCAGTTCTTC
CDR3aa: CASSYNEQFF

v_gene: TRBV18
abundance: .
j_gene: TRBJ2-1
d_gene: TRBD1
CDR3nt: TGTGCCAGCTCACCACGGACAGGGGACAATGAGCAGTTCTTC
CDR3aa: CASSPRTGDNEQFF

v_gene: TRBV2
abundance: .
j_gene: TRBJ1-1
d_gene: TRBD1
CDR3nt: TGTGCCAGCAGTTTCCAGGGGGATCTCACTGAAGCTTTCTTT
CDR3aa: CASSFQGDLTEAFF

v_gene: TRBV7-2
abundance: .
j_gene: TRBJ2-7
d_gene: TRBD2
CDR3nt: TGTGCCAGCAGCTTAGCACCAGCGGGAGGCCCCTACGAGCAGTACTTC
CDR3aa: CASSLAPAGGPYEQYF

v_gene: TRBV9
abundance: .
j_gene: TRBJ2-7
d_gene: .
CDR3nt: TGTGCCAGCAGCACCGCACCGCACCTGGAGTTGAGCTCCTACGAGCAGTACTTC
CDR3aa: CASSTAPHLELSSYEQYF

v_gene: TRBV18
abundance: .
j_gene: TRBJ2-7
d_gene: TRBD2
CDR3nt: TGTGCCAGCTCACCACCGACTAGCGGGAGGAACGAGCAGTACTTC
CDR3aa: CASSPPTSGRNEQYF